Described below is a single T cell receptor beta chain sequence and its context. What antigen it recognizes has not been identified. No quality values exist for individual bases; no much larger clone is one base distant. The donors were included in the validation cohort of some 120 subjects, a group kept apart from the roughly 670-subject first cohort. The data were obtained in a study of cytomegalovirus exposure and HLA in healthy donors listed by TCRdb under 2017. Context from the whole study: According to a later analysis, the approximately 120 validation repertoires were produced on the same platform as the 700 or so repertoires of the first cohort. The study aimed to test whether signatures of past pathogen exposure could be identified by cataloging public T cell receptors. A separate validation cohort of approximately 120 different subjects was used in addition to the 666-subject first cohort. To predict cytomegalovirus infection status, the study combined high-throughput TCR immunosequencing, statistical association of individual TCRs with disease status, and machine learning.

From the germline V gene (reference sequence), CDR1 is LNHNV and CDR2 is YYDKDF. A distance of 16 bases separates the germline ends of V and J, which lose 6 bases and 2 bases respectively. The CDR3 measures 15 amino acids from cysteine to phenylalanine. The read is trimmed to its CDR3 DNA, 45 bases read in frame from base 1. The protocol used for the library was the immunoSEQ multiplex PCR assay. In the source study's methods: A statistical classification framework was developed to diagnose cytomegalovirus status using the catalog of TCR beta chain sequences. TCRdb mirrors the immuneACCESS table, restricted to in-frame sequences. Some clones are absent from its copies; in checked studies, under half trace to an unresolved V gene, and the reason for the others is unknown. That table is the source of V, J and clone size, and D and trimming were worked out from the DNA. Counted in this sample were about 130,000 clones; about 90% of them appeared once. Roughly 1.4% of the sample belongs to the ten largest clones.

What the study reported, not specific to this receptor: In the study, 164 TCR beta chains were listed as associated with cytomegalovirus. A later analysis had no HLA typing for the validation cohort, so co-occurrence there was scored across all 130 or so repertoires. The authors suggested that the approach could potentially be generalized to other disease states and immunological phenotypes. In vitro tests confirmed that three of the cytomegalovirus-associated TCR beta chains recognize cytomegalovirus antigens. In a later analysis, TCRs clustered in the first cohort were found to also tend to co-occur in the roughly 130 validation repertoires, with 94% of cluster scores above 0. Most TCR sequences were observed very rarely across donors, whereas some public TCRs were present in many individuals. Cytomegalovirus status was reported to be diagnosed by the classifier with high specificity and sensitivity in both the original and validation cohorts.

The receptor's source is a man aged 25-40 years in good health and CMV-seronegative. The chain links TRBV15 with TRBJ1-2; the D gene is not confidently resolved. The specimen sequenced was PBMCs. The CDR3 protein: CATRRGLLANYGYTF. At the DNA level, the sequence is TGTGCCACCAGACGAGGACTCCTTGCAAACTATGGCTACACCTTC.